Below are 9 T cell receptor beta chains sequenced from a single sample in a study of blood T cell repertoires in COVID-19. Data came from immunoSEQ multiplex PCR; TCRdb stores just in-frame clones and leaves some out. The table includes approximately 300,000 clones, 86% detected once. What was sequenced was peripheral blood. These receptor sequences come from a woman aged 45-60 years with acute or convalescent COVID-19.

In its sample, this clone was seen a few times. The chain uses TRBV4-1 and TRBJ1-2, with a possible D match to TRBD1 (6 bases). V lost 1 base and J lost 4, with 13 bases in between. This CDR3 region has 15 residues. CDR1 MGHRA and CDR2 YSYEKL come from the germline V gene. CDR3 bases: TGCGCCAGCAGCCAAGGGACAGAAACTCGCTATGGCTACACCTTC. This translates into CASSQGTETRYGYTF.

This chain links TRBV3-1 (or the pseudogene TRBV3-2) with TRBJ2-7, with 10 bases identical to TRBD1. V was clipped by 4 bases and J by 6 bases; unmatched bases: 15. Germline V gives CDR1 LGHDT, CDR2 YNNKEL (reference sequence). The CDR3 is 17 residues long. CDR3 sequence: CASSRSILRDRGSEQYF. The CDR3 DNA sequence: TGTGCCAGCAGCCGGTCCATTCTCCGGGACAGGGGCTCCGAGCAGTACTTC.

J is TRBJ1-2 and V is TRBV28; D remains ambiguous. V was cut by 8 bases and J by 4 bases, with 20 bases left in between. Germline loops: CDR1 MDHEN, CDR2 SYDVKM. This CDR3 comprises 15 residues. CDR3 in DNA: TGTGCCAGCTCCCTTTATCCCCGGGAAGTCTATGGCTACACCTTC. Translated: CASSLYPREVYGYTF.

J is TRBJ1-2 and V is TRBV4-2, with 7 bases aligning to TRBD1. The CDR3 runs 15 residues. V lost 4 bases, J lost 5 bases, and 10 bases stayed unmatched. CDR1 and CDR2 (germline): LGHNA, YNFKEQ. CDR3 sequence: CASSRARDSGYGYTF. CDR3 nucleotides: TGTGCCAGCAGCCGAGCTCGGGACAGTGGGTATGGCTACACCTTC.

The V call is TRBV7-2, the J call TRBJ2-1; 10 bases map to TRBD2. The junction had 10 bases not matched to a gene; V was cut back by 5 bases and J by 9 bases. The CDR3 has 15 residues. Looked up from germline, CDR1 is SGHTA and CDR2 is FQGNSA. The CDR3: CASSRGSGRAFEQFF. Here the CDR3 DNA reads TGTGCCAGCAGCCGTGGGAGCGGGAGGGCCTTTGAGCAGTTCTTC.

The genes are TRBV5-1 and TRBJ1-1; the D is unclear. There are 17 residues in the CDR3. Trimming removed 2 bases at V and 0 bases at J, with 17 bases between. Germline CDR1 reads SGHRS; CDR2 reads YFSETQ. CDR3 in DNA: TGCGCCAGCAGCTTAGGGCAGACCGCGAGGGTGAACACTGAAGCTTTCTTT. It encodes CASSLGQTARVNTEAFF. The variable domain in full, completed from reference TRBV5-1 and TRBJ1-1, reads KAGVTQTPRYLIKTRGQQVTLSCSPISGHRSVSWYQQTPGQGLQFLFEYFSETQRNKGNFPGRFSGRQFSNSRSEMNVSTLELGDSALYLCASSLGQTARVNTEAFFGQGTRLTVV.

The rearrangement links TRBV28 to TRBJ2-1, with TRBD2 matching over 8 bases. Germline lookup yields CDR1 MDHEN and CDR2 SYDVKM. This CDR3 is built from 15 residues. The ends lost 5 bases at V and 7 bases at J; junction bases unmatched: 10. CDR3 protein: CASSTREGVGNEQFF. DNA of the CDR3: TGTGCCAGCAGTACTCGGGAGGGGGTAGGGAATGAGCAGTTCTTC.

This sequence joins TRBV5-6 and TRBJ2-7, with D tentatively TRBD2 (5 bases). Trimming removed 0 bases from V and 9 bases from J, with 10 bases in between. The CDR3 length is 12 residues. Germline CDR1 is SGHDT and CDR2 is YYEEEE. The CDR3 bases are TGTGCCAGCAGCTTGGGCCGAGGAGGGCAGTACTTC. Its translation is CASSLGRGGQYF.

V is TRBV28 and J is TRBJ2-7; D remains unclear. The CDR3 totals 14 residues. Germline CDR1 reads MDHEN; CDR2 reads SYDVKM. The V end lost 2 bases, the J end lost 3 bases, and 11 bases lay between the germline ends. The chain's CDR3 is CASSLTGVFYEQYF. The CDR3 DNA is TGTGCCAGCAGTTTAACCGGAGTATTCTACGAGCAGTACTTC.